The 13 T cell receptor beta chains presented below share a single source sample, sequenced in a study of shared clonotypes between healthy human individuals. Generated by immunoSEQ multiplex PCR, the TCRdb table keeps only in-frame clones and is missing some. The table shows around 1.9 million clones, with roughly 95% occurring only once. Selected positively for CCR7 and CD45RO-negative, naive CD8 cells excluded terminally differentiated effector memory CD45RA+ cells. The sequencing input was naive CD8+ T cells from PBMCs. These TCRs come from a young man in good health. Some clones in this sample may be carry-over from other donors' samples.

The chain couples TRBV27 to TRBJ1-5; the D gene is possibly TRBD1 (6 bases). The CDR3 is made up of 13 amino acids. Looked up from germline, CDR1 is MNHEY and CDR2 is SMNVEV (reference sequence). V dropped 6 bases and J dropped 3 bases, with 9 bases sitting between them. CDR3 residues: CASRGQLNQPQHF. The CDR3 DNA reads TGTGCCAGCAGGGGACAACTCAATCAGCCCCAGCATTTT.

This chain connects TRBV27 to TRBJ2-3; TRBD1 matches at 7 bases. This CDR3 region has 15 residues. CDR1 and CDR2 (germline): MNHEY, SMNVEV (reference sequence). Germline trimming cut 8 bases from V and 0 bases from J; bases unmatched to any gene: 8. CDR3 sequence (DNA): TGTGCCAGCCGAAGCAGGGGGAAAAGCACAGATACGCAGTATTTT. Its translation is CASRSRGKSTDTQYF.

The chain is built from TRBV4-3 and TRBJ1-4; D is possibly TRBD1 (6 bases). Germline loops: CDR1 LGHNA, CDR2 YSLEER. V was pared by 1 base and J by 3 bases, with 12 bases between. The CDR3 covers 16 residues. CDR3 loop: CASSQVSGASNEKLFF. The CDR3 DNA is TGCGCCAGCAGCCAAGTGTCAGGGGCCTCTAATGAAAAACTGTTTTTT.

CDR3 coding DNA: TGCGCCAGCGAGTTTATCAGCGGCTATGGCTACACCTTC. It translates to CASEFISGYGYTF. The chain combines TRBV5-1 with TRBJ1-2; D gene unclear. The germline V gene encodes CDR1 SGHRS and CDR2 YFSETQ. There are 13 residues in the CDR3. Trimming removed 7 bases at V and 4 bases at J, with 14 bases between.

This sequence joins TRBV9 and TRBJ2-7; 8 bases line up with TRBD2. The germline V gene encodes CDR1 SGDLS and CDR2 YYNGEE. CDR3 length equals 17 residues. V lost 4 bases to trimming and J lost 3 bases; unmatched junction nucleotides: 15. In DNA form, the CDR3 reads TGTGCCAGCAGCCTGGGAGATAGCGGGATACTTTACTACGAGCAGTACTTC. Protein: CASSLGDSGILYYEQYF. The complete variable domain, with remaining parts taken from reference TRBV9 and TRBJ2-7, reads DSGVTQTPKHLITATGQRVTLRCSPRSGDLSVYWYQQSLDQGLQFLIQYYNGEERAKGNILERFSAQQFPDLHSELNLSSLELGDSALYFCASSLGDSGILYYEQYFGPGTRLTVT.

This clone occurred a few times. The chain joins TRBV19 to TRBJ2-7; TRBD2 might be the D (6 bases). With 5 bases removed from V and 3 bases from J, the gap between germline ends came to 17 bases. Germline V gene sequence: CDR1 LNHDA, CDR2 SQIVND (reference sequence). The CDR3 spans 15 residues. CDR3 coding DNA: TGTGCCAGTAGTCCGGGACTGGGAGTTCACTACGAGCAGTACTTC. It specifies CASSPGLGVHYEQYF.

This clone was picked up a small number of times. This chain uses TRBV19 with TRBJ2-4; TRBD1 or TRBD2 may be the D gene (5 bases each). This CDR3 is built from 15 residues. V was shortened by 7 bases and J by 7 bases, with 20 bases between the two germline ends. Per the germline V gene, CDR1 is LNHDA and CDR2 is SQIVND (reference sequence). CDR3 nucleotides: TGTGCCAGTACCATCGGGGACGACGGTCGGAACATTCAGTACTTC. Its protein product is CASTIGDDGRNIQYF.

The chain uses TRBV4-1 and TRBJ1-1; D remains unclear. Trimming shortened V by 4 bases and J by 1 base, and 10 bases separated the two germline ends. This CDR3 has 14 residues. Germline V gives CDR1 MGHRA, CDR2 YSYEKL. DNA of the CDR3: TGCGCCAGCAGCCCCCCCCTGTGGAACACTGAAGCTTTCTTT. Translated: CASSPPLWNTEAFF.

This clone was detected a few times. Within the sample, other DNA sequences also encode this same CDR3. The chain combines TRBV7-9 with TRBJ2-7; no clear D gene. V was trimmed by 5 bases and J by 4 bases, leaving 6 bases between them. Germline values: CDR1 SEHNR, CDR2 FQNEAQ (reference sequence). CDR3 length: 11 residues. Here the CDR3 DNA reads TGTGCCAGCAGCCCCTCTTACGAGCAGTACTTC. Protein product: CASSPSYEQYF.

V usage is TRBV19 and J usage is TRBJ2-3; 12 bases are shared with TRBD1. Looked up from germline, CDR1 is LNHDA and CDR2 is SQIVND (reference sequence). Unmatched junction bases numbered 8, after V lost 8 bases and J lost 5 bases. The CDR3 covers 15 residues. CDR3 sequence: CASHPGQGAVDTQYF. CDR3 nucleotide sequence: TGTGCCAGTCATCCGGGACAGGGGGCCGTAGATACGCAGTATTTT. The full variable domain, its missing parts supplied by reference TRBV19 and TRBJ2-3, is DGGITQSPKYLFRKEGQNVTLSCEQNLNHDAMYWYRQDPGQGLRLIYYSQIVNDFQKGDIAEGYSVSREKKESFPLTVTSAQKNPTAFYLCASHPGQGAVDTQYFGPGTRLTVL.

This clone was counted between two and nine times. The V call is TRBV30, the J call TRBJ1-1; D unresolved. CDR3 length equals 13 residues. The V gene lost 0 bases and the J gene lost 1 base, with 6 bases spanning the gap. Per the germline V gene, CDR1 is GTSNPN and CDR2 is SVGIG (reference sequence). The CDR3 spells CAWSVVENTEAFF. The CDR3 region has the DNA TGTGCCTGGAGTGTGGTTGAGAACACTGAAGCTTTCTTT.

The rearrangement links TRBV28 to TRBJ2-7; D remains unclear. The CDR3 sequence is 14 residues long. The germline V gene encodes CDR1 MDHEN and CDR2 SYDVKM. Trimming took off 4 bases at V and 3 bases at J, with 13 bases between the two ends. For the CDR3, the DNA is TGTGCCAGCAGTTCTTATGCAGGATTCTACGAGCAGTACTTC. Translating gives CASSSYAGFYEQYF.

Concerning this clone itself: Other DNA sequences of this sample code for an identical CDR3. The rearrangement links TRBV5-1 to TRBJ2-7; D gene uncertain. Trimming stripped 1 base from V and 3 bases from J, with 5 bases between. From germline, CDR1 is SGHRS and CDR2 YFSETQ. CDR3 size: 12 residues. CDR3 DNA sequence: TGCGCCAGCAGCTTGTGGGGCTACGAGCAGTACTTC. Its protein product is CASSLWGYEQYF.